Each of the 2 T cell receptor beta chains below was sequenced from the same sample in a study of T cells in localized non-small cell lung cancer. Clones were sequenced by immunoSEQ multiplex PCR, and TCRdb holds only the in-frame ones, with some missing. Of nearly 35,000 clones in the sample, less than 95% were seen once. The source material was peripheral blood mononuclear cells, sampled before any cancer treatment. The source of these receptors is a female donor over 55 with stage II lung adenocarcinoma.

The chain combines TRBV5-4 with TRBJ2-6; D ambiguous. There are 14 residues in the CDR3. The ends were cut back, 3 bases at V and 0 bases at J, with 4 bases in the middle. CDR1 is SGHNT, CDR2 YYREEE, per germline (reference sequence). CDR3 coding DNA: TGTGCCAGCAGCTCGGTCTCTGGGGCCAACGTCCTGACTTTC. This sequence encodes CASSSVSGANVLTF. Together with reference TRBV5-4 and TRBJ2-6, the CDR3 gives the full variable domain: ETGVTQSPTHLIKTRGQQVTLRCSSQSGHNTVSWYQQALGQGPQFIFQYYREEENGRGNFPPRFSGLQFPNYSSELNVNALELDDSALYLCASSSVSGANVLTFGAGSRLTVL.

The chain recombines TRBV9 with TRBJ2-7; a weak D match, TRBD2 (5 bases). This CDR3 has 16 residues. The V end was cut by 1 base, the J end by 5 bases, with 19 bases between. CDR1 is SGDLS and CDR2 is YYNGEE in the germline V gene. The CDR3 DNA is TGTGCCAGCAGCGTAAATCAAGCGGCCTGGGCCGACGAGCAGTACTTC. It yields the protein CASSVNQAAWADEQYF.